This T cell receptor (beta chain) emerged from a study of tumor and adjacent non-tumor tissue in lung cancer. The library came from three nested PCR rounds adapted from ARM-PCR protocols. In TCRdb, the multiplex PCR reads were re-called with MiXCR into one record per CDR3 protein. The sample lists fewer than 90,000 distinct CDR3 sequences; more than 75% were seen once. This sample's RNA came from whole unsorted tissue. Distant lung tissue was collected more than 3 cm away from the tumor edge. The CDR3 loop spans 13 amino acids. The germline V gene encodes CDR1 SGHRS and CDR2 YFSETQ. For this clonotype: A read error may be the cause here, since a much bigger clone is one base away.

The chain is built from TRBV5-1 and TRBJ2-7; D may be TRBD1 or TRBD2 (5 bases each). The sequence came from a woman between 45 and 65 years old with non-small cell lung cancer. Sequencing was done on a sample of distant non-tumor lung tissue. The CDR3 protein is CASSLDTGPEQCF. DNA for the CDR3: TGCGCCAGCAGCTTGGATACGGGGCCCGAGCAGTGCTTC.